Listed below are T cell receptor beta chains from one sample, sequenced in a study of blood T cell repertoires in COVID-19. Clones were read by immunoSEQ multiplex PCR, and TCRdb kept only the in-frame ones, dropping some. In the table there are approximately 220,000 clones, 85% of which are singletons. The sequenced material came from PBMCs or T cells enriched from blood (not recorded which). These receptors were obtained from a man in his forties or fifties who had recovered from COVID-19. CDR3s leave out the opening cysteine and the closing phenylalanine or tryptophan. A D gene is named only where the DNA matches it firmly.

D gene: TRBD2
V gene: TRBV5-1
J gene: TRBJ2-1
CDR3 protein: ASSLMSLAEGSNEQF

D gene: TRBD1
V gene: TRBV5-1
J gene: TRBJ2-5
CDR3 protein: ASRRTGQETQY

D gene: NA
V gene: TRBV9
J gene: TRBJ2-2
CDR3 protein: ASSVGHYTGELF

D gene: TRBD2
V gene: TRBV27
J gene: TRBJ2-3
CDR3 protein: ASSIRTSGRPSTDTQY

D gene: NA
V gene: TRBV6-2/TRBV6-3
J gene: TRBJ1-2
CDR3 protein: ASSDVQNGYT

D gene: NA
V gene: TRBV5-1
J gene: TRBJ2-1
CDR3 protein: ASTHSELSDEQF

D gene: NA
V gene: TRBV7-2
J gene: TRBJ2-3
CDR3 protein: ASSLGPGTDTQY

D gene: NA
V gene: TRBV5-4
J gene: TRBJ1-2
CDR3 protein: ASSLSNDYGYT

D gene: NA
V gene: TRBV27
J gene: TRBJ2-7
CDR3 protein: ASSSRTAYEQY

D gene: TRBD1
V gene: TRBV23-1
J gene: TRBJ1-5
CDR3 protein: ASSQHRGRQPQH

D gene: NA
V gene: TRBV7-2
J gene: TRBJ1-1
CDR3 protein: ASSLVLGVGRNTEAF

D gene: NA
V gene: TRBV7-2
J gene: TRBJ2-3
CDR3 protein: ASSLALYTDTQY

D gene: NA
V gene: TRBV7-2
J gene: TRBJ2-1
CDR3 protein: ASSLAAEQYNEQF

D gene: TRBD1
V gene: TRBV9
J gene: TRBJ1-1
CDR3 protein: ASSGKGQLNTEAF

D gene: TRBD2
V gene: TRBV3-1/TRBV3-2
J gene: TRBJ2-5
CDR3 protein: ASSSSAGGRLETQY

D gene: TRBD1
V gene: TRBV28
J gene: TRBJ2-1
CDR3 protein: ASSTPGQGNHEQF

D gene: NA
V gene: TRBV19
J gene: TRBJ2-7
CDR3 protein: ASSGPRERDEQY

D gene: NA
V gene: TRBV5-1
J gene: TRBJ2-7
CDR3 protein: ASSLRTGTTNEQY

D gene: NA
V gene: TRBV28
J gene: TRBJ2-4
CDR3 protein: ASSFDDVGGDIQY

D gene: NA
V gene: TRBV7-2
J gene: TRBJ2-7
CDR3 protein: ASSSRTGMGSYEQY

D gene: NA
V gene: TRBV12-3/TRBV12-4
J gene: TRBJ1-2
CDR3 protein: ASSLLMLSYT

D gene: NA
V gene: TRBV6-1
J gene: TRBJ1-2
CDR3 protein: ASSEAIGGGYGYT

D gene: TRBD1
V gene: TRBV6-2/TRBV6-3
J gene: TRBJ2-3
CDR3 protein: ASSARDRGRLSGDTQY

D gene: TRBD2
V gene: TRBV6-5
J gene: TRBJ2-7
CDR3 protein: ASSYQLADLTYEQY